One sample yielded the 9 T cell receptor beta chains listed below, sequenced in a study of cytomegalovirus exposure and HLA in healthy donors (dated 2017 in TCRdb). The protocol used for the library was the immunoSEQ multiplex PCR assay. For the multiplex PCR, a mixture combining 60 forward primers for TCR Vbeta segments and 13 reverse primers for TCR Jbeta segments was used. In TCRdb, the immuneACCESS table is reduced to in-frame sequences with V and J assigned. These tables do not hold every clone; where another copy was compared, an unresolved V gene accounts for under half, and the others remain unexplained. In this sample the table shows roughly 150,000 clones, 65% to 80% of which occur a single time. About 7.7% of the sample rests with the top ten. The sequenced sample was PBMCs. These receptors were collected from a middle-aged woman in good health and CMV-seropositive.

The gene calls are TRBV25-1 and TRBJ1-2, with 8 nucleotides matching TRBD1. The ends lost 4 bases at V and 4 bases at J; junction bases unmatched: 2. The CDR3 is 13 amino acids. CDR1 is MGHDK and CDR2 is SYGVNS in the germline V gene. Here the CDR3 reads CASSGTGIYGYTF. The CDR3, as DNA: TGTGCCAGCAGTGGGACAGGGATCTATGGCTACACCTTC.

The chain combines TRBV5-4 with TRBJ2-1; D not resolved. Germline V CDR1 and CDR2: SGHNT, YYREEE (reference sequence). The CDR3 contains 15 residues. V gave up 0 bases and J gave up 0 bases, with 7 bases separating them. The chain's CDR3 is CASSLGQRSYNEQFF. CDR3 coding DNA: TGTGCCAGCAGCTTGGGCCAGCGCTCCTACAATGAGCAGTTCTTC.

V usage is TRBV2 and J usage is TRBJ1-2, with 8 bases matching TRBD1. Losses at the gene ends were 5 bases for V and 13 bases for J; bases not matched to a gene: 9. This CDR3 region has 12 residues. From germline, CDR1 is SNHLY and CDR2 FYNNEI. The CDR3 nucleotides are TGTGCCAGCAGTAGGGCGGACAGGGCGGGCACCTTC. It specifies CASSRADRAGTF.

The chain uses TRBV4-1 and TRBJ1-1; 9 bases map to TRBD1. V trimming: 5 bases; J trimming: 4 bases; junction bases outside the gene matches: 5. The germline V gene has CDR1 MGHRA and CDR2 YSYEKL. The length of the CDR3 is 14 residues. The CDR3 DNA reads TGCGCCAGCAGCTCACCGACAGGGGGCACTGAAGCTTTCTTT. Amino acids: CASSSPTGGTEAFF.

The chain combines TRBV5-1 with TRBJ1-2, with D unresolved. The germline CDR1 and CDR2 sequences are SGHRS and YFSETQ. This CDR3 is 15 amino acids long. Trimming removed 2 bases at V and 6 bases at J, with 17 bases between. The CDR3 DNA follows: TGCGCCAGCAGCTTTTCTCCTTCACTCTCCCATGGCTACACCTTC. This codes for CASSFSPSLSHGYTF.

The chain recombines TRBV5-1 with TRBJ1-4, with D perhaps TRBD1 (6 bases). V shed 4 bases and J shed 7 bases, with 14 bases lying between them. The CDR3 length is 14 residues. Germline V gives CDR1 SGHRS, CDR2 YFSETQ. The CDR3 loop is CASSQQGAGEKLFF. The CDR3 DNA follows: TGCGCCAGCAGCCAACAGGGTGCGGGTGAAAAACTGTTTTTT.

With respect to this clone: Other nucleotide sequences from this sample produce the same CDR3. The rearrangement links TRBV12-5 to TRBJ2-6; no firm D call. CDR3 size: 13 residues. Per germline, CDR1 LGHNT and CDR2 FRNRAP. V was shortened by 6 bases and J by 2 bases, with 5 bases between the two germline ends. The CDR3 reads CASGQTGANVLTF. The CDR3 DNA sequence: TGTGCTAGTGGCCAAACTGGGGCCAACGTCCTGACTTTC.

There are a few counts of this clone. This chain joins TRBV5-1 and TRBJ2-5, with TRBD2 identical over 7 bases. Germline CDR1 SGHRS, CDR2 YFSETQ. Trimming at V came to 0 bases and at J to 7 bases, leaving 6 bases not matched to a gene. This CDR3 has 14 amino acids. CDR3 protein: CASSLGTRGGTQYF. CDR3 nucleotide sequence: TGCGCCAGCAGCTTGGGGACTAGAGGTGGGACCCAGTACTTC.

This clone was observed a single time. V gene TRBV28 combines with J gene TRBJ2-5, with TRBD2 identical over 10 bases. V lost 5 bases and J lost 5; bases outside the gene matches: 8. Germline CDR1 and CDR2: MDHEN and SYDVKM. This CDR3 is built from 15 residues. CDR3 in amino acids: CASSRTGTSAETQYF. In DNA, the CDR3 is TGTGCCAGCAGTCGCACCGGGACTAGCGCGGAGACCCAGTACTTC.